Presented here are 15 T cell receptor beta chains from one specimen sequenced in a study of blood T cell repertoires in COVID-19. Measured with immunoSEQ multiplex PCR; TCRdb has only the in-frame clones, and not every one. The table has roughly 160,000 clones, about 87% seen once. The sample consisted of peripheral blood. These receptor sequences come from a woman aged 80 or older with COVID-19, enrolled during active disease.

This chain links TRBV14 with TRBJ2-1, with D perhaps TRBD2 (6 bases). Germline assignment: CDR1 SGHDN and CDR2 FVKESK. This CDR3 has 18 amino acids. With 2 bases removed from V and 3 bases from J, the gap between germline ends came to 20 bases. The CDR3 DNA reads TGTGCCAGCAGCCAACCGGGAGAAGGCGATCGGGGCTACAATGAGCAGTTCTTC. This sequence encodes CASSQPGEGDRGYNEQFF.

This clone was picked up one time. The DNA for the CDR3 is TGTGCCAGCAGCAACCCGGGACAGGGGGACTACAATGAGCAGTTCTTC. It yields the protein CASSNPGQGDYNEQFF. V usage is TRBV7-2 and J usage is TRBJ2-1, with 11 bases fitting TRBD1. There are 16 residues in the CDR3. V dropped 5 bases and J dropped 3; count of bases not matched to a gene: 6. Germline CDR1 SGHTA, CDR2 FQGNSA.

This clone was seen only once. The chain uses TRBV28 and TRBJ2-7; TRBD2 agrees at 10 bases. The CDR3 has 19 residues. The V gene's germline CDR1 is MDHEN and CDR2 SYDVKM. After removal of 5 bases from V and 3 bases from J, the junction contained 19 bases not matched to a gene. CDR3 in amino acids: CASSLLITSSGRFSYEQYF. DNA for the CDR3: TGTGCCAGCAGTCTCCTTATCACGTCTAGCGGGAGATTTAGCTACGAGCAGTACTTC.

DNA for the CDR3: TGTGCCACCGGAGGTGCGGGCAATCAGCCCCAGCATTTT. Protein: CATGGAGNQPQHF. This sequence joins TRBV6-5 and TRBJ1-5; no clear D. The germline gives CDR1 MNHEY, CDR2 SVGAGI. This CDR3 is built from 13 residues. Trimming cost V 10 bases and J 2 bases, with 12 bases left between them.

This chain connects TRBV28 to TRBJ1-5; D remains unclear. V gave up 6 bases and J gave up 3 bases, with 12 bases separating them. CDR1 is MDHEN, CDR2 SYDVKM, per germline. The CDR3 contains 14 residues. Here the CDR3 DNA reads TGTGCCAGCAGAACTCAGCGGACCAATCAGCCCCAGCATTTT. It specifies CASRTQRTNQPQHF.

This clone was counted once. The J gene is TRBJ1-5, the V gene TRBV2, with a possible D match to TRBD1 (5 bases). With 4 bases removed from V and 4 bases from J, the gap between germline ends came to 11 bases. The CDR3 is 14 amino acids. Germline-derived CDR1 and CDR2 are SNHLY and FYNNEI. CDR3 sequence reads: CASSVGRTNQPQHF. The CDR3 nucleotides read TGTGCCAGCAGTGTGGGTAGGACAAATCAGCCCCAGCATTTT.

The chain has TRBV11-2 and TRBJ2-7, with D possibly being TRBD2 (6 bases). Between the trimmed V and J ends, which lost 0 bases and 2 bases, there was a span of 11 bases. Germline values: CDR1 SGHAT, CDR2 FQNNGV. There are 15 residues in the CDR3. The CDR3 DNA follows: TGTGCCAGCAGCTTAGAAGCCTCGGGGGCCTACGAGCAGTACTTC. Amino acids: CASSLEASGAYEQYF.

This chain links TRBV18 with TRBJ2-2; D possibly corresponds to TRBD1 (6 bases). The germline V and J ends were trimmed by 1 base and 4 bases, with 10 bases remaining between them. The CDR3 contains 15 residues. Germline CDR1 and CDR2: KGHSH and LQKENI. CDR3 protein: CASSPQTQGTGELFF. The CDR3 bases are TGTGCCAGCTCACCACAAACACAGGGCACCGGGGAGCTGTTTTTT. The variable domain in full, completed from reference TRBV18 and TRBJ2-2, reads NAGVMQNPRHLVRRRGQEARLRCSPMKGHSHVYWYRQLPEEGLKFMVYLQKENIIDESGMPKERFSAEFPKEGPSILRIQQVVRGDSAAYFCASSPQTQGTGELFFGEGSRLTVL.

The chain carries TRBV2 and TRBJ2-7; 13 positions match TRBD2. V trimming: 5 bases; J trimming: 3 bases; junction bases outside the gene matches: 4. Germline V lookup: CDR1 SNHLY, CDR2 FYNNEI. The CDR3 covers 15 residues. The CDR3 loop is CASSHGLAGDYEQYF. DNA for the CDR3: TGTGCCAGCAGTCACGGACTAGCGGGGGACTACGAGCAGTACTTC.

In DNA, the CDR3 is TGTGCCAGCAGTGAGCTCGGGGAATCTAGCACAGATACGCAGTATTTT. Its protein product is CASSELGESSTDTQYF. This chain links TRBV6-1 with TRBJ2-3, with a possible D match to TRBD2 (5 bases). CDR3 length equals 16 residues. Germline V lookup: CDR1 MNHNS, CDR2 SASEGT. Trimming took 3 bases from V and 0 from J, leaving 13 bases between them.

This clone was detected once. J is TRBJ1-6 and V is TRBV11-3; D is unresolved. The CDR3 is 13 amino acids. CDR1 and CDR2 from the germline V gene are SGHNT and YENEEA. V was pared by 0 bases and J by 8 bases, with 5 bases between. The CDR3 DNA follows: TGTGCCAGCAGCTTAGAGAGGGATTCACCCCTCCACTTT. Its translation is CASSLERDSPLHF.

V gene TRBV7-2 combines with J gene TRBJ1-4; 9 bases fit TRBD1. Germline loops: CDR1 SGHTA, CDR2 FQGNSA. The CDR3 runs to 19 residues. V dropped 5 bases and J dropped 3; count of bases not matched to a gene: 16. The CDR3 sequence: CASSQGAGTGISANEKLFF. The DNA of the CDR3 is TGTGCCAGCAGCCAGGGGGCCGGGACAGGGATATCGGCTAATGAAAAACTGTTTTTT.

The chain uses TRBV10-3 and TRBJ2-7, with 10 bases identical to TRBD2. Germline V gene lookup returns CDR1 ENHRY and CDR2 SYGVKD. The CDR3 extends over 12 amino acids. The V and J ends lost 9 bases and 6 bases, in that order; junction bases with no gene match: 5. CDR3 sequence reads: CAIVAGGGEQYF. CDR3 nucleotide sequence: TGTGCCATAGTAGCGGGAGGAGGCGAGCAGTACTTC.

The rearrangement links TRBV5-4 to TRBJ1-2; 7 bases are shared with TRBD1. Looked up from germline, CDR1 is SGHNT and CDR2 is YYREEE (reference sequence). This CDR3 spans 16 amino acids. After removal of 6 bases from V and 8 bases from J, the junction contained 19 bases not matched to a gene. CDR3 bases: TGTGCCAGCACCTATGACCCAGCGAGACAGGGAGGAGGCTACACCTTC. Its translation: CASTYDPARQGGGYTF.

The gene calls are TRBV2 and TRBJ2-1, with 9 nucleotides matching TRBD2. The CDR3 has 18 residues. Germline CDR1 reads SNHLY; CDR2 reads FYNNEI. V dropped 0 bases and J dropped 4; count of bases not matched to a gene: 10. The CDR3 DNA reads as TGTGCCAGCAGTGAAGCGCGCGGCGGGAGGGCCGATTACAATGAGCAGTTCTTC. Translating it yields CASSEARGGRADYNEQFF.